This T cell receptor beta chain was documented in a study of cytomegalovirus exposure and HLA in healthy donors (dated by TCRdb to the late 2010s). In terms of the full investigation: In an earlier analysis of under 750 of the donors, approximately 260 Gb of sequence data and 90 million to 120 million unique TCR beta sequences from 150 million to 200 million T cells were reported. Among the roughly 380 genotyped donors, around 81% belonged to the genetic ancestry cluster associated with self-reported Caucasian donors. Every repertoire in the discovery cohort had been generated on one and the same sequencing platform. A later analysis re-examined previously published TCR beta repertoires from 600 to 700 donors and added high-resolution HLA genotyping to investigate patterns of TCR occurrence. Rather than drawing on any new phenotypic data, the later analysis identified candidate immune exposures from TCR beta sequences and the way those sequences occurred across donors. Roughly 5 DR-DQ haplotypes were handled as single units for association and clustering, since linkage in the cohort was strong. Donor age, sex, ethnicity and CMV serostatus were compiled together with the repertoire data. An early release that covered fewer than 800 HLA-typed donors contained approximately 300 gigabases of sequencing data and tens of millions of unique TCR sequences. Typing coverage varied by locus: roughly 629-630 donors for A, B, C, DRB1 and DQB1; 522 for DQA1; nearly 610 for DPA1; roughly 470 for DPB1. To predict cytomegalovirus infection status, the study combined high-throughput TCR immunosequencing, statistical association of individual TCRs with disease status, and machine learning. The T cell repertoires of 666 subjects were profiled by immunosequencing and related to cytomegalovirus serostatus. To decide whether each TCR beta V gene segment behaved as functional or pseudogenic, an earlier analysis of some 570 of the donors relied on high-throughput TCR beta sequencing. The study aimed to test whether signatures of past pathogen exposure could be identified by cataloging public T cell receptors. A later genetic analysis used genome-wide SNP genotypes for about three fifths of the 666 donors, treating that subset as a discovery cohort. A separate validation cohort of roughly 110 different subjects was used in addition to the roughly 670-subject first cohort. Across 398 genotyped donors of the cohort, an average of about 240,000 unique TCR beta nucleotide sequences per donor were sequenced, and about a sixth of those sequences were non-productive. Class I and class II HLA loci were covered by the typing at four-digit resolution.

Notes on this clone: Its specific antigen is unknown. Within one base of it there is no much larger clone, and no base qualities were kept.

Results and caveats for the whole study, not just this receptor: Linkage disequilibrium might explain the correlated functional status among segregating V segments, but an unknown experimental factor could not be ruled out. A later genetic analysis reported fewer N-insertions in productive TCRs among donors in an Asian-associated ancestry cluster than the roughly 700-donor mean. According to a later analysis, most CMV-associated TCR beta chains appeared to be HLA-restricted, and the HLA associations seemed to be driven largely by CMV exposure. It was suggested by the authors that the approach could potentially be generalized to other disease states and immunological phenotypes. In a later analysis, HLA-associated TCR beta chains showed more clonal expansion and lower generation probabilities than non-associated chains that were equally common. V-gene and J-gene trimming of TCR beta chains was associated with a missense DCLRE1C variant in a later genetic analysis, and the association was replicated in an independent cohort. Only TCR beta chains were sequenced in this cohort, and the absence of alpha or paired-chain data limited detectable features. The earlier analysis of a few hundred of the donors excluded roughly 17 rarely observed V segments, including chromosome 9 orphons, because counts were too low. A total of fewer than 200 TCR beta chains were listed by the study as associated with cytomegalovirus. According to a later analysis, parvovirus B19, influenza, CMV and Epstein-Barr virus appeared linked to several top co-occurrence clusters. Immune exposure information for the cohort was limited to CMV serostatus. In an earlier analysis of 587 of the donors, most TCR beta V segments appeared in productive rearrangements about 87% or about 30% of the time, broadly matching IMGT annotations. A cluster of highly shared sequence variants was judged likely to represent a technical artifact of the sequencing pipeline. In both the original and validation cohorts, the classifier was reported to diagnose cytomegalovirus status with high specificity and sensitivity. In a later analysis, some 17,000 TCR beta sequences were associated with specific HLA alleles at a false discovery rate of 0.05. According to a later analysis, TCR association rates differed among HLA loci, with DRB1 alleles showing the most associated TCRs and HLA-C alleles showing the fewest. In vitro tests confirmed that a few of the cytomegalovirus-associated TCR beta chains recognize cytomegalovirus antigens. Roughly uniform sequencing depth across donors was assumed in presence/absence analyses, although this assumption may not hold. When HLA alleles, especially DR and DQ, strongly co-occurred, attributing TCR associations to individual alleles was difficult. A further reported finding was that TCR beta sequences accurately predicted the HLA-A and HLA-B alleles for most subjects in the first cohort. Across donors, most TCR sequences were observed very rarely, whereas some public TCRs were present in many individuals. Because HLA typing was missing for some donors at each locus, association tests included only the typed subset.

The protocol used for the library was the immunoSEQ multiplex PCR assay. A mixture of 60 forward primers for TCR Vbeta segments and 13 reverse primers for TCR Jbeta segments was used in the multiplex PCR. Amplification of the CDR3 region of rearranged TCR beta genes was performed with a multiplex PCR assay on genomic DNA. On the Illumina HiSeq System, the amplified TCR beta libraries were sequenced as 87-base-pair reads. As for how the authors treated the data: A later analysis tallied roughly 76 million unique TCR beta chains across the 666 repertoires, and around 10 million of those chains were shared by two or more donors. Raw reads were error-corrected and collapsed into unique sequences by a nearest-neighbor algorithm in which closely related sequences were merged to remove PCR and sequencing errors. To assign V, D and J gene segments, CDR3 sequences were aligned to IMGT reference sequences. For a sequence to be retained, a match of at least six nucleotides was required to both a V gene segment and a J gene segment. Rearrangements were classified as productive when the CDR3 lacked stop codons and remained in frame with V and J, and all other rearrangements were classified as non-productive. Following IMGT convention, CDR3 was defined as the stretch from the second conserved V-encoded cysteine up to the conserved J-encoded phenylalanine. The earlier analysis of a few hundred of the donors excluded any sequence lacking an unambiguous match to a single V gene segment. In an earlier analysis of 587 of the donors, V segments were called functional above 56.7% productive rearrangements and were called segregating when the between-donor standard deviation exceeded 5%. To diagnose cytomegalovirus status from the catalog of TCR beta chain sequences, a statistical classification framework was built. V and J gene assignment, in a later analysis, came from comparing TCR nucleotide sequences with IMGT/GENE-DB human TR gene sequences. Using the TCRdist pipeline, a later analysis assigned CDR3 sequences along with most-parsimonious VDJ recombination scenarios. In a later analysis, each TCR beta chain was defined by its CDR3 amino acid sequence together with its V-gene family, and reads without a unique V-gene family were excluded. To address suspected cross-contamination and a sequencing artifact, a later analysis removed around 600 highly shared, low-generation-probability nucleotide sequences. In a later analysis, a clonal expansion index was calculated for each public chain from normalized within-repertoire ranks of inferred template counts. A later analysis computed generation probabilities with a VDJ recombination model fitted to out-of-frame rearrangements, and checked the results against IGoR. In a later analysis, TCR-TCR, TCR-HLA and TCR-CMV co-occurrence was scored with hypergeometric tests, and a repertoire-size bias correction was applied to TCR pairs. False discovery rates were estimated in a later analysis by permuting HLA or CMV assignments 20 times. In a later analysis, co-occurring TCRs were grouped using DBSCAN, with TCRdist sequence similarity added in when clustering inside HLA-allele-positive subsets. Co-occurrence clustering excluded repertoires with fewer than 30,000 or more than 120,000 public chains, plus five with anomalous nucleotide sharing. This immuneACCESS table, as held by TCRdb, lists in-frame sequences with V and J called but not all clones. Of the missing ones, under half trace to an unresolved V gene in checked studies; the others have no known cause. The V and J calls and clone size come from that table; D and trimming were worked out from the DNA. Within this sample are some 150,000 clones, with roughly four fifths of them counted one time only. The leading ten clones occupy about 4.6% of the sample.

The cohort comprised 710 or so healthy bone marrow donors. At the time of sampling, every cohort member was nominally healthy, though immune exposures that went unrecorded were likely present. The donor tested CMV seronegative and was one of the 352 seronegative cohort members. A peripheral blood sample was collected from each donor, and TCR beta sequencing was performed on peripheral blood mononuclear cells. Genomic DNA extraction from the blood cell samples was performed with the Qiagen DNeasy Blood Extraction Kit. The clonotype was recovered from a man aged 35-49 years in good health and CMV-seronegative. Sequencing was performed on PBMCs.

The DNA sequence follows: TGTGCCAGCAGCCTGCAGGGGGTAGGGGCCAACGTCCTGACTTTC. Its product reads: CASSLQGVGANVLTF. The chain couples TRBV5-4 to TRBJ2-6; 7 middle bases align to TRBD1. As encoded in the germline V gene (reference sequence), CDR1 is SGHNT while CDR2 is YYREEE. Unmatched junction bases come to 5, with V trimmed by 4 bases and J by 4 bases. The CDR3 contains 15 residues, cysteine and phenylalanine counted. Only the CDR3 portion is preserved as DNA: 45 bases, with reading frame beginning at the first base.